This TCR beta chain was recovered during a study of T cells after yellow fever vaccination. The CDR3 runs 15 residues. Germline lookup yields CDR1 LGHNA and CDR2 YNFKEQ. Trimming took off 1 base at V and 1 base at J, with 10 bases between the two ends. A process of 5'RACE template switching, which added a universal primer site and UMIs, was used to make TCR cDNA. One entry per CDR3 protein, called by TCRdb with MiXCR from the 5' RACE reads. The sample carries about 96,000 distinct CDR3 sequences, around 9.8% recorded once. General study findings and limits: Shared CD4/CD8 clonotypes were a small share, likely from convergent recombination. Clones that expanded after primary vaccination mostly reappeared after the booster (96% CD4, 70% to 90% CD8).

The sample was CD8+ T cells not binding an NS4B(214-222) dextramer, sorted from PBMCs, taken roughly 15 days after the first yellow fever vaccination. The chain links TRBV4-2 to TRBJ1-1, with D possibly matching TRBD1 (6 bases). The sequence was collected from a man younger than 35 who received the YFV17D yellow fever vaccine. For the CDR3, the DNA is TGTGCCAGCAGCCAAGCGGGGGCATCGAACACTGAAGCTTTCTTT. It codes for CASSQAGASNTEAFF.